This entry describes one TCR beta chain. This record comes from a study of blood T cells in healthy people across ages. V shed 2 bases, J shed 5 bases, and the junction held 7 bases outside the gene matches. Germline V gives CDR1 MNHEY, CDR2 SVGAGI. There are 15 residues in the CDR3. Each donor had 7.5 to 10 milliliters of peripheral blood drawn. A second PCR of about 6 to 11 cycles used a sample-barcoded 5' primer and a J-beta primer mix. All samples yielded 2.5 million or more CDR3-containing paired-end reads. From the 5' RACE reads, TCRdb called clonotypes with MiXCR, one entry per CDR3 protein. The sample contains fewer than 1,000,000 distinct CDR3 sequences, around two fifths of which appear only once.

The rearrangement links TRBV6-5 to TRBJ2-5; TRBD2 matches at 8 bases. This sequence was found in a man aged 60-69 years in good health. Sequenced input: blood. CDR3 sequence (DNA): TGTGCCAGCAGTTACGCTGCGGGGGGATCGGAGACCCAGTACTTC. Translated: CASSYAAGGSETQYF.